These 10 T cell receptor beta chains came from one sample sequenced in a study of T cells in Graves' hyperthyroidism and ophthalmopathy. Amplification targeted TCR beta CDR3 regions from RNA transcripts. TCR CDR3 regions were first amplified by RT-PCR with HTBI primers. TCRdb used MiXCR to reprocess the multiplex PCR reads, holding one entry per CDR3 protein. The data hold about 480,000 distinct CDR3 sequences, with approximately 25% observed a single time. Specimen: blood. Receptors originate from a woman aged 25 to 45 with Graves' ophthalmopathy.

This clonotype was seen many times. This chain links TRBV4-1 with TRBJ2-5; D gene uncertain. Trimming shortened V by 0 bases and J by 0 bases, and 2 bases separated the two germline ends. Per germline, CDR1 MGHRA and CDR2 YSYEKL. The CDR3 has 13 amino acids. In DNA, the CDR3 is TGCGCCAGCAGCCAAGAGAACCAAGAGACCCAGTACTTC. Amino acids: CASSQENQETQYF.

This clonotype was detected a few times. This chain joins TRBV20-1 and TRBJ1-1; tentative D call: TRBD1 (6 bases). The CDR3 contains 11 residues. CDR1 is DFQATT and CDR2 is SNEGSKA in the germline V gene (reference sequence). Deletions cut 6 bases from V and 11 bases from J, with 16 bases between. CDR3: CSATTGFGAFF. CDR3 in DNA: TGCAGTGCAACCACAGGGTTTGGGGCTTTCTTT.

The count of this clonotype is one. Lacking the conserved final phenylalanine or tryptophan, this CDR3 likely reflects a read error. The V call is TRBV10-3, the J call TRBJ2-3, with D tentatively TRBD2 (6 bases). This CDR3 has 15 residues. Trimming shortened V by 11 bases and J by 2 bases, and 20 bases separated the two germline ends. Germline V gene lookup returns CDR1 ENHRY and CDR2 SYGVKD. The DNA of the CDR3 is TGTGCCGCCGCGGACTATTGGGTTACCACAGATACGCAGTATTTG. Translation: CAAADYWVTTDTQYL.

There are many counts of this clonotype. This rearrangement joins TRBV18 to TRBJ2-5, with D perhaps matching TRBD2 (6 bases). The CDR3 is 17 residues long. V lost 4 bases and J lost 7, with 25 bases in between. Looked up from germline, CDR1 is KGHSH and CDR2 is LQKENI. CDR3 amino acids: CASSLGEPGLTSGTQYF. The CDR3 DNA reads TGTGCCAGCTCACTGGGAGAGCCGGGACTCACCTCCGGGACCCAGTACTTC.

V gene TRBV27 combines with J gene TRBJ1-5, with D uncertain. The CDR3 consists of 13 residues. Germline CDR1 and CDR2: MNHEY and SMNVEV (reference sequence). The V gene lost 5 bases and the J gene lost 6 bases, with 11 bases spanning the gap. The CDR3 nucleotides are TGTGCCAGCAGTAGTTGGAGTGGTCAGCCCCAGCATTTT. It specifies CASSSWSGQPQHF.

This clonotype was seen at least ten times. This rearrangement joins TRBV11-2 to TRBJ2-5; TRBD2 aligns across 15 bases. Germline V gene data show CDR1 as SGHAT and CDR2 as FQNNGV. Germline trimming cut 3 bases from V and 5 bases from J; bases unmatched to any gene: 7. CDR3 length: 17 amino acids. The CDR3 here is CASSLGLAGGTRETQYF. The CDR3 nucleotides read TGTGCCAGCAGCTTGGGACTAGCGGGGGGTACTCGGGAGACCCAGTACTTC.

This clonotype appeared a few times. This chain joins TRBV5-1 and TRBJ2-7; D is unclear. CDR1 is SGHRS, CDR2 YFSETQ, per germline. V was shortened by 0 bases and J by 5 bases, with 6 bases between the two germline ends. The CDR3 covers 12 residues. Here the CDR3 DNA reads TGCGCCAGCAGCTTGGAGTTCAACGAGCAGTACTTC. Translating it yields CASSLEFNEQYF.

This clonotype came up many times. The J gene is TRBJ1-2, the V gene TRBV7-3, with TRBD1 matching 7 bases. CDR3 length equals 14 residues. The V gene's germline CDR1 is SGHTA and CDR2 FQGTGA. The junction had 14 bases not matched to a gene; V was cut back by 8 bases and J by 8 bases. The CDR3 coding sequence is TGTGCCAGCCGGCGCCCAGGGGGGGCGGAGGGCTACACCTTC. Translated: CASRRPGGAEGYTF.

This clonotype occurred many times. This rearrangement joins TRBV28 to TRBJ1-5; no definite D call. Deletions cut 2 bases from V and 0 bases from J, with 14 bases between. Germline CDR1 is MDHEN and CDR2 is SYDVKM. The CDR3 runs 17 residues. For the CDR3, the DNA is TGTGCCAGCAGTTTACAGGCCGCGATATATAGCAATCAGCCCCAGCATTTT. Translated, it gives CASSLQAAIYSNQPQHF. Full variable domain (outside the CDR3, taken from reference TRBV28 and TRBJ1-5): DVKVTQSSRYLVKRTGEKVFLECVQDMDHENMFWYRQDPGLGLRLIYFSYDVKMKEKGDIPEGYSVSREKKERFSLILESASTNQTSMYLCASSLQAAIYSNQPQHFGDGTRLSIL.

The V gene is TRBV4-1, the J gene TRBJ2-2; D is possibly TRBD1 (5 bases). CDR1 is MGHRA and CDR2 is YSYEKL in the germline V gene. V lost 0 bases to trimming and J lost 3 bases, with 8 bases between them. The CDR3 is 15 amino acids. CDR3 nucleotide sequence: TGCGCCAGCAGCCAAGATGCAGGGTACACCGGGGAGCTGTTTTTT. This encodes CASSQDAGYTGELFF.